These T cell receptor beta chains were read from a single sample in a study of CD8 T cells in Susac syndrome. TCRdb called the immunoSEQ multiplex PCR reads again in MiXCR, with one record for every CDR3 protein. The sample shows 120,000 or so distinct CDR3 sequences, more than 90% of them seen only once. Sequencing used CD4+ T cells from PBMCs. These receptors came from a human donor in good health. Both conserved end residues are part of each CDR3. A D gene is named only where the DNA matches it firmly. Not all rows give a size; the values are once, few, many and, for expanded clones, a class.

j_call: TRBJ2-5
cdr3_length: 14
v_call: TRBV20-1
d_call: NA
clone_size: NA
cdr3_aa: CSARVPAHTEAQYF
cdr3_nt: TGCAGTGCTAGAGTCCCAGCCCACACCGAGGCCCAGTACTTC

j_call: TRBJ1-1
cdr3_length: 15
v_call: TRBV3-1
d_call: NA
clone_size: NA
cdr3_aa: CASSQIRKTNTEAFF
cdr3_nt: TGTGCCAGCAGCCAAATCAGGAAAACGAACACTGAAGCTTTCTTT

j_call: TRBJ2-1
cdr3_length: 15
v_call: TRBV3-1
d_call: TRBD2
clone_size: NA
cdr3_aa: CASSPWVAGNNEQFF
cdr3_nt: TGTGCCAGCAGCCCCTGGGTAGCGGGGAACAATGAGCAGTTCTTC

j_call: TRBJ2-1
cdr3_length: 14
v_call: TRBV3-1
d_call: NA
clone_size: NA
cdr3_aa: CASSPPISYNEQFF
cdr3_nt: TGTGCCAGCAGCCCCCCTATTTCCTACAATGAGCAGTTCTTC

j_call: TRBJ1-5
cdr3_length: 17
v_call: TRBV3-1
d_call: NA
clone_size: NA
cdr3_aa: CASSQSGGRRSNQPQHF
cdr3_nt: TGTGCCAGCAGCCAGAGTGGGGGGAGAAGGAGCAATCAGCCCCAGCATTTT

j_call: TRBJ1-4
cdr3_length: 14
v_call: TRBV3-1
d_call: NA
clone_size: NA
cdr3_aa: CASSQRGFGEKLFF
cdr3_nt: TGTGCCAGCAGCCAGAGAGGGTTCGGAGAAAAACTGTTTTTT

j_call: TRBJ2-1
cdr3_length: 12
v_call: TRBV29-1
d_call: TRBD1
clone_size: NA
cdr3_aa: CSVGAGGGEQFF
cdr3_nt: TGCAGCGTTGGGGCAGGGGGTGGAGAGCAGTTCTTC

j_call: TRBJ2-1
cdr3_length: 15
v_call: TRBV7-2
d_call: TRBD2
clone_size: once
cdr3_aa: CASSSRTSGYNEQFF
cdr3_nt: TGTGCCAGCAGCTCCCGGACTAGCGGCTACAATGAGCAGTTCTTC

j_call: TRBJ2-1
cdr3_length: 15
v_call: TRBV5-4
d_call: NA
clone_size: NA
cdr3_aa: CASSSPVSSYNEQFF
cdr3_nt: TGTGCCAGCAGCTCTCCCGTTAGCTCCTACAATGAGCAGTTCTTC

j_call: TRBJ2-7
cdr3_length: 12
v_call: TRBV29-1
d_call: TRBD1
clone_size: NA
cdr3_aa: CSVGTGQVEQYF
cdr3_nt: TGCAGCGTGGGGACAGGGCAAGTCGAGCAGTACTTC

j_call: TRBJ2-5
cdr3_length: 12
v_call: TRBV3-1
d_call: NA
clone_size: NA
cdr3_aa: CASSQDMETQYF
cdr3_nt: TGTGCCAGCAGCCAAGATATGGAGACCCAGTACTTC

j_call: TRBJ2-3
cdr3_length: 15
v_call: TRBV7-2
d_call: NA
clone_size: NA
cdr3_aa: CASSLGGINTDTQYF
cdr3_nt: TGTGCCAGCAGCTTAGGCGGGATAAACACAGATACGCAGTATTTT

j_call: TRBJ1-1
cdr3_length: 15
v_call: TRBV7-9
d_call: NA
clone_size: NA
cdr3_aa: CASSRQGQANTEAFF
cdr3_nt: TGTGCCAGCAGCCGCCAGGGCCAGGCGAACACTGAAGCTTTCTTT

j_call: TRBJ2-5
cdr3_length: 13
v_call: TRBV30
d_call: NA
clone_size: NA
cdr3_aa: CAWQVGSLETQYF
cdr3_nt: TGTGCCTGGCAGGTGGGGTCGTTAGAGACCCAGTACTTC

j_call: TRBJ1-1
cdr3_length: 12
v_call: TRBV29-1
d_call: NA
clone_size: NA
cdr3_aa: CSVEKSAAEAFF
cdr3_nt: TGCAGCGTTGAAAAGTCGGCCGCTGAAGCTTTCTTT

j_call: TRBJ1-5
cdr3_length: 15
v_call: TRBV7-2
d_call: TRBD1
clone_size: NA
cdr3_aa: CASSPKTGGVQPQHF
cdr3_nt: TGTGCCAGCAGCCCCAAAACAGGGGGCGTTCAGCCCCAGCATTTT

j_call: TRBJ2-1
cdr3_length: 14
v_call: TRBV7-2
d_call: NA
clone_size: NA
cdr3_aa: CASSFRGNYNEQFF
cdr3_nt: TGTGCCAGCAGCTTCCGCGGGAACTACAATGAGCAGTTCTTC

j_call: TRBJ2-7
cdr3_length: 12
v_call: TRBV28
d_call: NA
clone_size: NA
cdr3_aa: CASRSEIYEQYF
cdr3_nt: TGTGCCAGCCGTTCAGAGATCTACGAGCAGTACTTC

j_call: TRBJ1-2
cdr3_length: 14
v_call: TRBV23-1
d_call: NA
clone_size: NA
cdr3_aa: CASRTLTTNYGYTF
cdr3_nt: TGCGCCAGCAGGACCTTGACCACTAACTATGGCTACACCTTC

j_call: TRBJ2-3
cdr3_length: 16
v_call: TRBV5-1
d_call: TRBD1
clone_size: NA
cdr3_aa: CASSLVGQGGTDTQYF
cdr3_nt: TGCGCCAGCAGCTTGGTCGGACAGGGCGGCACAGATACGCAGTATTTT

j_call: TRBJ2-5
cdr3_length: 15
v_call: TRBV3-1
d_call: NA
clone_size: NA
cdr3_aa: CASSLNGAQQETQYF
cdr3_nt: TGTGCCAGCAGCCTCAACGGGGCCCAACAAGAGACCCAGTACTTC

j_call: TRBJ1-1
cdr3_length: 14
v_call: TRBV18
d_call: TRBD1
clone_size: NA
cdr3_aa: CASSGTGGRYEAFF
cdr3_nt: TGTGCCAGCTCCGGGACAGGGGGCCGATATGAAGCTTTCTTT

j_call: TRBJ2-7
cdr3_length: 18
v_call: TRBV14
d_call: TRBD1
clone_size: NA
cdr3_aa: CASSQDSTPGQGTYEQYF
cdr3_nt: TGTGCCAGCAGCCAAGACTCGACGCCGGGACAGGGGACCTACGAGCAGTACTTC

j_call: TRBJ2-2
cdr3_length: 13
v_call: TRBV7-9
d_call: NA
clone_size: NA
cdr3_aa: CASSWETTGELFF
cdr3_nt: TGTGCCAGCAGCTGGGAGACCACCGGGGAGCTGTTTTTT

j_call: TRBJ2-1
cdr3_length: 15
v_call: TRBV5-1
d_call: NA
clone_size: NA
cdr3_aa: CASYRGSGSYNEQFF
cdr3_nt: TGCGCCAGCTACCGGGGTAGCGGTTCCTACAATGAGCAGTTCTTC

j_call: TRBJ2-5
cdr3_length: 15
v_call: TRBV9
d_call: NA
clone_size: NA
cdr3_aa: CASSTLGGVQETQYF
cdr3_nt: TGTGCCAGCAGCACCCTAGGGGGGGTCCAAGAGACCCAGTACTTC

j_call: TRBJ2-7
cdr3_length: 14
v_call: TRBV29-1
d_call: NA
clone_size: NA
cdr3_aa: CSVSGTPSWGEQYF
cdr3_nt: TGCAGCGTTTCCGGGACACCCTCGTGGGGCGAGCAGTACTTC

j_call: TRBJ2-3
cdr3_length: 15
v_call: TRBV2
d_call: NA
clone_size: NA
cdr3_aa: CASSEQYGSTDTQYF
cdr3_nt: TGTGCCAGCAGTGAGCAATACGGAAGCACAGATACGCAGTATTTT

j_call: TRBJ2-5
cdr3_length: 14
v_call: TRBV6-1
d_call: NA
clone_size: few
cdr3_aa: CASIFSDQSGTQYF
cdr3_nt: TGTGCCAGCATATTTAGCGACCAGTCGGGGACCCAGTACTTC

j_call: TRBJ1-5
cdr3_length: 16
v_call: TRBV2
d_call: NA
clone_size: NA
cdr3_aa: CASSERDNYSNQPQHF
cdr3_nt: TGTGCCAGCAGTGAGAGGGACAATTATAGCAATCAGCCCCAGCATTTT

j_call: TRBJ2-7
cdr3_length: 16
v_call: TRBV3-1
d_call: TRBD1
clone_size: once
cdr3_aa: CASSQERGTGSYGQYF
cdr3_nt: TGTGCCAGCAGCCAAGAGAGGGGGACAGGTTCCTACGGGCAGTACTTC

j_call: TRBJ2-5
cdr3_length: 18
v_call: TRBV30
d_call: TRBD2
clone_size: NA
cdr3_aa: CAWSIGTSGRRYQETQYF
cdr3_nt: TGTGCCTGGAGTATCGGGACTAGCGGGAGAAGGTACCAAGAGACCCAGTACTTC

j_call: TRBJ2-2
cdr3_length: 16
v_call: TRBV18
d_call: NA
clone_size: once
cdr3_aa: CASSPLAGTNTGELFF
cdr3_nt: TGTGCCAGCTCACCACTGGCAGGGACGAACACCGGGGAGCTGTTTTTT

j_call: TRBJ1-1
cdr3_length: 15
v_call: TRBV19
d_call: NA
clone_size: NA
cdr3_aa: CASSIGLRMDTEAFF
cdr3_nt: TGTGCCAGTAGTATAGGCCTAAGGATGGACACTGAAGCTTTCTTT

j_call: TRBJ2-1
cdr3_length: 15
v_call: TRBV5-1
d_call: TRBD2
clone_size: NA
cdr3_aa: CASSPGPSGRAGQFF
cdr3_nt: TGCGCCAGCAGCCCTGGCCCTAGCGGGAGGGCCGGGCAGTTCTTC

j_call: TRBJ2-6
cdr3_length: 13
v_call: TRBV29-1
d_call: NA
clone_size: NA
cdr3_aa: CSGRDSGANVLTF
cdr3_nt: TGCAGCGGCAGGGACTCTGGGGCCAACGTCCTGACTTTC

j_call: TRBJ2-7
cdr3_length: 14
v_call: TRBV20-1
d_call: NA
clone_size: once
cdr3_aa: CSARLPGPSYEQYF
cdr3_nt: TGCAGTGCTAGATTGCCGGGACCCTCCTACGAGCAGTACTTC

j_call: TRBJ2-3
cdr3_length: 13
v_call: TRBV10-3
d_call: NA
clone_size: once
cdr3_aa: CAIAQPKRDTQYF
cdr3_nt: TGTGCCATCGCGCAGCCAAAACGTGATACGCAGTATTTT

j_call: TRBJ1-1
cdr3_length: 11
v_call: TRBV19
d_call: NA
clone_size: NA
cdr3_aa: CASRINTEAFF
cdr3_nt: TGTGCCAGTAGGATTAACACTGAAGCTTTCTTT

j_call: TRBJ2-6
cdr3_length: 17
v_call: TRBV7-8
d_call: NA
clone_size: NA
cdr3_aa: CASSTGPTPSGANVLTF
cdr3_nt: TGTGCCAGCAGTACGGGACCGACTCCCTCTGGGGCCAACGTCCTGACTTTC

j_call: TRBJ1-1
cdr3_length: 15
v_call: TRBV28
d_call: NA
clone_size: NA
cdr3_aa: CASRSQAVGNTEAFF
cdr3_nt: TGTGCCAGCAGATCACAGGCGGTGGGCAACACTGAAGCTTTCTTT

j_call: TRBJ1-2
cdr3_length: 15
v_call: TRBV29-1
d_call: NA
clone_size: NA
cdr3_aa: CSVEEGKVEGNGYTF
cdr3_nt: TGCAGCGTTGAAGAAGGAAAGGTTGAGGGGAATGGCTACACCTTC

j_call: TRBJ2-5
cdr3_length: 14
v_call: TRBV5-4
d_call: NA
clone_size: NA
cdr3_aa: CASSLAPSQETQYF
cdr3_nt: TGTGCCAGCAGCTTGGCTCCTTCCCAAGAGACCCAGTACTTC

j_call: TRBJ2-4
cdr3_length: 16
v_call: TRBV7-2
d_call: NA
clone_size: NA
cdr3_aa: CASSLDAGFGKNIQYF
cdr3_nt: TGTGCCAGCAGCTTAGATGCAGGTTTCGGCAAAAACATTCAGTACTTC

j_call: TRBJ2-3
cdr3_length: 14
v_call: TRBV7-7
d_call: NA
clone_size: NA
cdr3_aa: CASSLGTHADTQYF
cdr3_nt: TGTGCTAGCAGCCTCGGGACACATGCAGATACGCAGTATTTT

j_call: TRBJ1-1
cdr3_length: 13
v_call: TRBV10-3
d_call: NA
clone_size: NA
cdr3_aa: CAITRGLNTEAFF
cdr3_nt: TGTGCCATCACCCGAGGCCTGAACACTGAAGCTTTCTTT

j_call: TRBJ1-1
cdr3_length: 15
v_call: TRBV27
d_call: NA
clone_size: NA
cdr3_aa: CASSLSRRVATEAFF
cdr3_nt: TGTGCCAGCAGTTTATCGCGGAGGGTAGCCACTGAAGCTTTCTTT

j_call: TRBJ1-2
cdr3_length: 12
v_call: TRBV29-1
d_call: TRBD1
clone_size: once
cdr3_aa: CSVQNRGTGYTF
cdr3_nt: TGCAGCGTTCAGAACAGGGGGACTGGCTACACCTTC

j_call: TRBJ2-7
cdr3_length: 15
v_call: TRBV10-3
d_call: NA
clone_size: NA
cdr3_aa: CAISERDWGTYEQYF
cdr3_nt: TGTGCCATCAGTGAGCGGGACTGGGGGACCTACGAGCAGTACTTC

j_call: TRBJ2-2
cdr3_length: 16
v_call: TRBV12-3/TRBV12-4
d_call: NA
clone_size: NA
cdr3_aa: CASRSYGAGESGELFF
cdr3_nt: TGTGCCAGCAGATCATACGGAGCCGGCGAGTCCGGGGAGCTGTTTTTT

j_call: TRBJ2-1
cdr3_length: 15
v_call: TRBV5-1
d_call: NA
clone_size: NA
cdr3_aa: CASSLAVRGVNEQFF
cdr3_nt: TGCGCCAGCAGCTTGGCCGTCAGGGGGGTGAATGAGCAGTTCTTC